This TCR beta chain was sequenced during a study of radiotherapy plus CTLA-4 blockade in lung cancer (dated 2018 in TCRdb). Broadly, across the study: Objective responses were observed in about a sixth of enrolled patients, and disease control was achieved in 25% to 40%.

Library preparation employed the immunoSEQ multiplex PCR assay. This is the immuneACCESS table as TCRdb keeps it, with only in-frame sequences that have V and J called. A part of the clones is gone; compared with another copy, unresolved V genes explain less than half, and the rest is unexplained. This sample is represented by about 48,000 clones; approximately 86% of them were singletons. The biggest ten clones account for roughly 17% of the sample. Results the study describes overall, beyond this receptor: The strongest predictors of response, as reported, were early dynamic changes in blood T cell clones along with a rise in serum interferon-beta after radiation. After treatment with radiotherapy and ipilimumab, TCR clones that originated in tumors expanded in peripheral blood.

The study tested focal radiation therapy combined with CTLA-4 blockade (ipilimumab) in patients with chemo-refractory metastatic non-small-cell lung cancer. As regards this clone: Its antigen is not yet known. Per-base qualities were not stored, and no clone one base away is much larger.

CDR1 and CDR2, per the germline V gene, are LGHNA and YSLEER. The CDR3 numbers 22 residues from cysteine through phenylalanine. Of the read, only the CDR3 DNA is kept; its 66 bases are in frame from base 1. Here V drops 4 bases and J drops 4 bases, and the junction holds 18 bases not matched to any gene. The TCR comes from a human donor with non-small cell lung cancer that progressed on radiotherapy plus ipilimumab. Some clones in this sample may be carry-over from other donors' samples. The sequencing here drew on peripheral blood, taken from a patient treated with radiotherapy plus ipilimumab. The rearrangement joined TRBV4-3 to TRBJ2-6; a stretch of 14 junction bases matches TRBD2. CDR3 protein: CASSPWYLTGTSGSAGANVLTF. The DNA reads TGCGCCAGCAGCCCCTGGTACCTAACCGGGACTAGCGGGAGTGCGGGGGCCAACGTCCTGACTTTC.